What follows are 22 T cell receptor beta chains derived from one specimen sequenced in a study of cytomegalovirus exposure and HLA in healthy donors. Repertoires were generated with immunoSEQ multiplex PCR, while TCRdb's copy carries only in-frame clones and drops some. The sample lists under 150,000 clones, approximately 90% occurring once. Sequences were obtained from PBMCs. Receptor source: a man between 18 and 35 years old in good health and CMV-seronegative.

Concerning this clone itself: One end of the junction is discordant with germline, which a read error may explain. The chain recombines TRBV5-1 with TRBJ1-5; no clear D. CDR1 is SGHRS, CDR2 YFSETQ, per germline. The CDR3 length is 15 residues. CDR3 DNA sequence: TGTGCCAGCAGCTTGTGGAGATATAGCAATCAGCCCCAGCATTTT. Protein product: CASSLWRYSNQPQHF.

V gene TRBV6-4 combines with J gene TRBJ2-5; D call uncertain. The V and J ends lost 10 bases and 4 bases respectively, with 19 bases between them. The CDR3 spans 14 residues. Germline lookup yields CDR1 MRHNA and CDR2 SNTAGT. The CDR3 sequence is CATQSPSPGETQYF. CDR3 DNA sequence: TGTGCCACCCAAAGTCCCTCCCCGGGAGAGACCCAGTACTTC.

As DNA, the CDR3 is TGTGCCAGCAGCTTGTCGCGGGCCAATGAGCAGTTCTTC. Translated, it gives CASSLSRANEQFF. J is TRBJ2-1 and V is TRBV5-4, with D perhaps TRBD2 (5 bases). The ends were cut back, 1 base at V and 6 bases at J, with 8 bases in the middle. There are 13 residues in the CDR3. Germline V gene data show CDR1 as SGHNT and CDR2 as YYREEE (reference sequence).

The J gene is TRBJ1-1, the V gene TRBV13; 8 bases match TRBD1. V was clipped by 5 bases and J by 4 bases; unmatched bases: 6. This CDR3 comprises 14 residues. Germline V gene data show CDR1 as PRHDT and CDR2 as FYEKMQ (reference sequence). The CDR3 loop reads CASSQGQGPTEAFF. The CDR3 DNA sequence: TGTGCCAGCAGCCAAGGACAGGGTCCCACTGAAGCTTTCTTT.

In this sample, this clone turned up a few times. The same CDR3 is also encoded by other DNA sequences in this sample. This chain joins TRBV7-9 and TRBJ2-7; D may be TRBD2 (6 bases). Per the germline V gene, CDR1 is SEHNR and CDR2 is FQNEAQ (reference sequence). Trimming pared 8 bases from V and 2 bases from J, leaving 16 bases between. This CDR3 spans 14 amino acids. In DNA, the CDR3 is TGTGCCAGCGCCCGTTCGACTAGAGCCTACGAGCAGTACGTC. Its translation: CASARSTRAYEQYV.

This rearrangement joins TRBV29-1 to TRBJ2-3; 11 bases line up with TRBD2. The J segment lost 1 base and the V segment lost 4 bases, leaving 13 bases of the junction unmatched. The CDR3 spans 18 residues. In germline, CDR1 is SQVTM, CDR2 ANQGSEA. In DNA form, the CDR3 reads TGCAGCGTTGCGACTAGCGGGATAATGGAAATGGGCACAGATACGCAGTATTTT. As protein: CSVATSGIMEMGTDTQYF.

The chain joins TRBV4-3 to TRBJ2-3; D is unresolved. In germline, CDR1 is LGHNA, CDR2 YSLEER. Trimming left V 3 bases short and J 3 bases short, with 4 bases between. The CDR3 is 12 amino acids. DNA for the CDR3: TGCGCCAGCAGCCAGTCGACAGATACGCAGTATTTT. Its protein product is CASSQSTDTQYF.

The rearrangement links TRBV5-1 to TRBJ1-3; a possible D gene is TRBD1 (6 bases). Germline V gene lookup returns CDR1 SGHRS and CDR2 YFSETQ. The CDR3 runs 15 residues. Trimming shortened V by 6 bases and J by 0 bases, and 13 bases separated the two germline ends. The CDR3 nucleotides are TGCGCCAGCACACCCGACAGGCCCTCTGGAAACACCATATATTTT. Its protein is CASTPDRPSGNTIYF.

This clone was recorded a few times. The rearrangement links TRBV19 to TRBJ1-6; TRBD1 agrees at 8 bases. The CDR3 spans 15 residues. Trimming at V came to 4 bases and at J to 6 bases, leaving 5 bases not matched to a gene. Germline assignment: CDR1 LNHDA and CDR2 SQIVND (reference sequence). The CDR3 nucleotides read TGTGCCAGTAGTAACCAACAGGGGGGTAATTCACCCCTCCACTTT. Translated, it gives CASSNQQGGNSPLHF.

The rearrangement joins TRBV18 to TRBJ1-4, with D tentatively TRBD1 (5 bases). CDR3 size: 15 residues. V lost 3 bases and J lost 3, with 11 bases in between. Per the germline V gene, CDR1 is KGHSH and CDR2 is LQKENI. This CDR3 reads CASSPSTDSNEKLFF. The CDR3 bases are TGTGCCAGCTCACCTTCGACAGACTCTAATGAAAAACTGTTTTTT. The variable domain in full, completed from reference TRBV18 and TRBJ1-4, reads NAGVMQNPRHLVRRRGQEARLRCSPMKGHSHVYWYRQLPEEGLKFMVYLQKENIIDESGMPKERFSAEFPKEGPSILRIQQVVRGDSAAYFCASSPSTDSNEKLFFGSGTQLSVL.

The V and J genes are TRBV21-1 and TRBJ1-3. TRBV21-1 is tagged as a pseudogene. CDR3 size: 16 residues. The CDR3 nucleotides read TGTGCCAGCAGCAAAGGCGGGGGGGCGCTTGGAAACACCATATATTTT. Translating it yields CASSKGGGALGNTIYF.

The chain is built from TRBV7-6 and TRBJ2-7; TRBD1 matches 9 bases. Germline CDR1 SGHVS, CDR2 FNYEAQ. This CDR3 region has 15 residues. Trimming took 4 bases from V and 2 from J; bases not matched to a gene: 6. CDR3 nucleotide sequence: TGTGCCAGCAGCTGGACCGGGACAGGGCCCTACGAGCAGTACTTC. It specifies CASSWTGTGPYEQYF.

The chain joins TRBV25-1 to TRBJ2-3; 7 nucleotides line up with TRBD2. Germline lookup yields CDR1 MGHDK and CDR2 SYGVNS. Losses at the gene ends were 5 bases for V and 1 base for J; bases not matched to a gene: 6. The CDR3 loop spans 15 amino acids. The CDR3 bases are TGTGCCAGCAGTCTTCAGGGAGGGGGCACAGATACGCAGTATTTT. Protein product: CASSLQGGGTDTQYF.

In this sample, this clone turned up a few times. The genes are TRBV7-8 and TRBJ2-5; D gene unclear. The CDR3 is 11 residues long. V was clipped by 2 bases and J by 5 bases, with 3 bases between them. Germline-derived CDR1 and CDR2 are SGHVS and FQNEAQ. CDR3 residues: CASSLQETQYF. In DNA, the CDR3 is TGTGCCAGCAGCTTACAGGAGACCCAGTACTTC.

CDR3 DNA sequence: TGCGCCAGCAGCTTGAGGGGGTACCAAGAGACCCAGTACTTC. It codes for CASSLRGYQETQYF. The chain couples TRBV5-1 to TRBJ2-5; TRBD1 might be the D (6 bases). Germline V gives CDR1 SGHRS, CDR2 YFSETQ. With 1 base removed from V and 0 bases from J, the gap between germline ends came to 7 bases. The CDR3 consists of 14 residues.

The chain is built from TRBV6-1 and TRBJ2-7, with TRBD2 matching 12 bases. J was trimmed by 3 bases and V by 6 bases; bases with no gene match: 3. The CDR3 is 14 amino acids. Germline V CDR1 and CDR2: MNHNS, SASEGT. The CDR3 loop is CASRRTSGDYEQYF. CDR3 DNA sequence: TGTGCCAGCAGACGGACTAGCGGGGACTACGAGCAGTACTTC.

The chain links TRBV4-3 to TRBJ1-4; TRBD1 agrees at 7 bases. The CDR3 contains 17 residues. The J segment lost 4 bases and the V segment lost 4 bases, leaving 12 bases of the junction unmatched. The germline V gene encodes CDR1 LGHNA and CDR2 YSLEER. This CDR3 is CASSRTPPGGSNEKLFF. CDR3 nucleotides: TGCGCCAGCAGCCGAACTCCCCCAGGGGGAAGTAATGAAAAACTGTTTTTT.

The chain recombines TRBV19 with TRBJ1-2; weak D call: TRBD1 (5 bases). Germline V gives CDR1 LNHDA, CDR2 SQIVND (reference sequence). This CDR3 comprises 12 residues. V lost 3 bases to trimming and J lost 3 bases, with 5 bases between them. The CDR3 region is CASSMTDYGYTF. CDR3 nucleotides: TGTGCCAGTAGTATGACAGACTATGGCTACACCTTC.

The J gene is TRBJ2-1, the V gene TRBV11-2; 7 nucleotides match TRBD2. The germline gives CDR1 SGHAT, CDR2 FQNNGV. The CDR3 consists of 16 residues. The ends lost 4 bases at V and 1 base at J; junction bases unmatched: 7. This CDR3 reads CASSSPGRSSYNEQFF. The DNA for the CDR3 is TGTGCCAGCAGCTCCCCCGGGAGGTCGTCCTACAATGAGCAGTTCTTC.

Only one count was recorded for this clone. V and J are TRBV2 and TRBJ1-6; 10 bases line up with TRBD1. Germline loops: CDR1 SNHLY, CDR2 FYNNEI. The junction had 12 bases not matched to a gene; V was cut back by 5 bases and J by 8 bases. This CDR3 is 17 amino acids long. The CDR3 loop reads CASSRTRTGGVDSPLHF. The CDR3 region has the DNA TGTGCCAGCAGTCGGACTAGGACAGGGGGGGTGGATTCACCCCTCCACTTT.

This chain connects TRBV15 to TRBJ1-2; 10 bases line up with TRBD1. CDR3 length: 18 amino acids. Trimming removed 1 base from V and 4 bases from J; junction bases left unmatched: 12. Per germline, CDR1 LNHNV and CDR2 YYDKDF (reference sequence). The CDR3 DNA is TGTGCCACCAGCAGAGTGAGGGGGGGACAGGGGAGTTTCTATGGCTACACCTTC. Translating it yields CATSRVRGGQGSFYGYTF. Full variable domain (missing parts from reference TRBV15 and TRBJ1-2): DAMVIQNPRYQVTQFGKPVTLSCSQTLNHNVMYWYQQKSSQAPKLLFHYYDKDFNNEADTPDNFQSRRPNTSFCFLDIRSPGLGDTAMYLCATSRVRGGQGSFYGYTFGSGTRLTVV.

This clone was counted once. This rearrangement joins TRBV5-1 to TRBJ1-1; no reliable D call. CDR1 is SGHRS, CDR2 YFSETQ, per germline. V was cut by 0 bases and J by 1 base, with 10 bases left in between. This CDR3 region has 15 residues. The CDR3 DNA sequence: TGCGCCAGCAGCTTGGGGGTCGGAGCGAACACTGAAGCTTTCTTT. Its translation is CASSLGVGANTEAFF.